This is a list of T cell receptor beta chains from one sample in a study of brain T cells in children with intractable seizures. Clones were sequenced by immunoSEQ multiplex PCR, and TCRdb holds only the in-frame ones, with some missing. This table holds 110,000 or so clones, 85% to 95% found once. Material: peripheral blood, obtained at surgery. The receptors shown here come from a boy in the first two years of life with hemimegalencephaly and intractable seizures. The CDR3 runs from the conserved cysteine through the conserved F or W. The order of the fields is CDR3 DNA, CDR3 protein, D gene, V gene, J gene, clone size. A D gene is named only where the DNA matches it firmly. Clone size is given for some rows only: seen once, a few or many times, or a class if the clone is expanded.

CDR3nt: TGCGCCAGCGGAACAGTTAACTATGGCTACACCTTC
CDR3aa: CASGTVNYGYTF
d_gene: NA
v_gene: TRBV5-1
j_gene: TRBJ1-2
abundance: once

CDR3nt: TGTGCCAGCAGCTTAGGGGGCGGGAGTGTGGATGAGCAGTTCTTC
CDR3aa: CASSLGGGSVDEQFF
d_gene: TRBD2
v_gene: TRBV7-6
j_gene: TRBJ2-1
abundance: NA

CDR3nt: TGTGCCAGCAGCTCGACAGGGGATGGGCCTAGCAATCAGCCCCAGCATTTT
CDR3aa: CASSSTGDGPSNQPQHF
d_gene: TRBD1
v_gene: TRBV7-9
j_gene: TRBJ1-5
abundance: once

CDR3nt: TGTGCCAGCAGCTCTATCTTCCTCGGGGGCGCGGGGCAAGAGACCCAGTACTTC
CDR3aa: CASSSIFLGGAGQETQYF
d_gene: NA
v_gene: TRBV7-2
j_gene: TRBJ2-5
abundance: NA

CDR3nt: TGTGCCAGCAGCCAAGGGGCTGCGGGCCTCACAGATACGCAGTATTTT
CDR3aa: CASSQGAAGLTDTQYF
d_gene: NA
v_gene: TRBV14
j_gene: TRBJ2-3
abundance: NA

CDR3nt: TGTGCCAGCAGTTTAGGGTACGTTAGACCCGAGCAGTACTTC
CDR3aa: CASSLGYVRPEQYF
d_gene: NA
v_gene: TRBV27
j_gene: TRBJ2-7
abundance: NA

CDR3nt: TGTGCCAGCAGCCAAGCGGAGACTAGCGGCTACGAGCAGTACTTC
CDR3aa: CASSQAETSGYEQYF
d_gene: TRBD2
v_gene: TRBV4-2
j_gene: TRBJ2-7
abundance: NA

CDR3nt: TGTGCCAGCAGCCCGGGGACGTCCTACGAGCAGTACTTC
CDR3aa: CASSPGTSYEQYF
d_gene: NA
v_gene: TRBV11-3
j_gene: TRBJ2-7
abundance: NA

CDR3nt: TGTGCCAGCAGCCAGGAGGGGGCTGAAGCTTTCTTT
CDR3aa: CASSQEGAEAFF
d_gene: NA
v_gene: TRBV9
j_gene: TRBJ1-1
abundance: NA

CDR3nt: TGTGCCAGCAGCATGAGGTGGCTAGCGGGAGGCAATGAGCAGTTCTTC
CDR3aa: CASSMRWLAGGNEQFF
d_gene: TRBD2
v_gene: TRBV9
j_gene: TRBJ2-1
abundance: NA

CDR3nt: TGTGCCAGTAGTACGTGGGGACGGAACTATGGCTACACCTTC
CDR3aa: CASSTWGRNYGYTF
d_gene: NA
v_gene: TRBV19
j_gene: TRBJ1-2
abundance: NA

CDR3nt: TGTGCCAGCAGCCCCCAAACAGGGGGTAGCAATCAGCCCCAGCATTTT
CDR3aa: CASSPQTGGSNQPQHF
d_gene: TRBD1
v_gene: TRBV28
j_gene: TRBJ1-5
abundance: few

CDR3nt: TGTGCCAGTAGTCAGGCCCACCGGGGAAGCCGCAATCAGCCCCAGCATTTT
CDR3aa: CASSQAHRGSRNQPQHF
d_gene: NA
v_gene: TRBV19
j_gene: TRBJ1-5
abundance: NA

CDR3nt: TGCGCCAGCAGCCAAGCCCCGGACAGGGCCCTCAATCAGCCCCAGCATTTT
CDR3aa: CASSQAPDRALNQPQHF
d_gene: TRBD1
v_gene: TRBV4-1
j_gene: TRBJ1-5
abundance: few

CDR3nt: TGTGCCAGCAGCTTAGGAGGGTCGCGGGAGCAGTACTTC
CDR3aa: CASSLGGSREQYF
d_gene: NA
v_gene: TRBV11-1
j_gene: TRBJ2-7
abundance: NA

CDR3nt: TGTGCCAGCAGCTCCCGGATGGTACCCGAGCAGTACTTC
CDR3aa: CASSSRMVPEQYF
d_gene: NA
v_gene: TRBV7-2
j_gene: TRBJ2-7
abundance: NA

CDR3nt: TGTGCCAGCAGCAAATTGGGGCTAGCGGGAGTGTTAGCAGATACGCAGTATTTT
CDR3aa: CASSKLGLAGVLADTQYF
d_gene: NA
v_gene: TRBV21-1
j_gene: TRBJ2-3
abundance: NA

CDR3nt: TGTGCCAGCAGCTTAGGCCCCCCCTACGAGCAGTACTTC
CDR3aa: CASSLGPPYEQYF
d_gene: NA
v_gene: TRBV7-9
j_gene: TRBJ2-7
abundance: NA

CDR3nt: TGCGCCAGCAGCCAAGCGGGAGGGCCCCAGACCCAGTACTTC
CDR3aa: CASSQAGGPQTQYF
d_gene: TRBD2
v_gene: TRBV4-1
j_gene: TRBJ2-5
abundance: NA

CDR3nt: TGTGCCAGCAGTATCTCCCGCAGGGAAGGTGAAGCTTTCTTT
CDR3aa: CASSISRREGEAFF
d_gene: NA
v_gene: TRBV27
j_gene: TRBJ1-1
abundance: NA

CDR3nt: TGTGCCAGCTCACCGTCGGGAAATCAGCCCCAGCATTTT
CDR3aa: CASSPSGNQPQHF
d_gene: NA
v_gene: TRBV18
j_gene: TRBJ1-5
abundance: NA

CDR3nt: TGTGCCTGGAGTGTACAGGGCTCTGGAAACACCATATATTTT
CDR3aa: CAWSVQGSGNTIYF
d_gene: NA
v_gene: TRBV30
j_gene: TRBJ1-3
abundance: NA

CDR3nt: TGTGCCAGCTCACCAAGGTCGGCGGGATCTGAGCAGTTCTTC
CDR3aa: CASSPRSAGSEQFF
d_gene: NA
v_gene: TRBV18
j_gene: TRBJ2-1
abundance: NA

CDR3nt: TGTGCCAGCATGTATAGGGCAGAGAATCAGCCCCAGCATTTT
CDR3aa: CASMYRAENQPQHF
d_gene: NA
v_gene: TRBV2
j_gene: TRBJ1-5
abundance: few

CDR3nt: TGTGCCAGCAGTTTAACGGCAGGACTTAATAATTCACCCCTCCACTTT
CDR3aa: CASSLTAGLNNSPLHF
d_gene: NA
v_gene: TRBV28
j_gene: TRBJ1-6
abundance: NA

CDR3nt: TGCAGCGTGACAAGTACAGATACGCAGTATTTT
CDR3aa: CSVTSTDTQYF
d_gene: NA
v_gene: TRBV29-1
j_gene: TRBJ2-3
abundance: NA

CDR3nt: TGTGCCAGCAGTACCTGGACAGGGACAAATGGCTACACCTTC
CDR3aa: CASSTWTGTNGYTF
d_gene: TRBD1
v_gene: TRBV6-5
j_gene: TRBJ1-2
abundance: NA

CDR3nt: TGTGCCAGCAGTATTACTCTATCGGGGAGCAATCAGCCCCAGCATTTT
CDR3aa: CASSITLSGSNQPQHF
d_gene: NA
v_gene: TRBV28
j_gene: TRBJ1-5
abundance: NA

CDR3nt: TGTGCCAGCAGCCAATCTCCAGCGGGAGTAGTCTACGAGCAGTACTTC
CDR3aa: CASSQSPAGVVYEQYF
d_gene: TRBD2
v_gene: TRBV14
j_gene: TRBJ2-7
abundance: NA

CDR3nt: TGCGCCAGCAGCCAAGGAAGGACTAGCGGGGTCGAGGAGCAGTACTTC
CDR3aa: CASSQGRTSGVEEQYF
d_gene: TRBD2
v_gene: TRBV4-1
j_gene: TRBJ2-7
abundance: NA

CDR3nt: TGTGCCAGCAGTGAAGTCCGGGTTGGGAGCCAGTACTTC
CDR3aa: CASSEVRVGSQYF
d_gene: NA
v_gene: TRBV2
j_gene: TRBJ2-5
abundance: NA

CDR3nt: TGTGCCAGCAGCAAAATGGACAGCAACGAGCAGTACTTC
CDR3aa: CASSKMDSNEQYF
d_gene: NA
v_gene: TRBV21-1
j_gene: TRBJ2-7
abundance: NA

CDR3nt: TGCGCCAGCAGCCACGACAGGGGCAATCAGCCCCAGCATTTT
CDR3aa: CASSHDRGNQPQHF
d_gene: TRBD1
v_gene: TRBV4-1
j_gene: TRBJ1-5
abundance: once

CDR3nt: TGTGCCAGCAGCTTAGGGTTTGGAGGCTACGCTTCCTACGAGCAGTACTTC
CDR3aa: CASSLGFGGYASYEQYF
d_gene: NA
v_gene: TRBV7-2
j_gene: TRBJ2-7
abundance: NA

CDR3nt: TGTGCCAGCAGCTTAACAGGGGGCTGGGAGACCCAGTACTTC
CDR3aa: CASSLTGGWETQYF
d_gene: TRBD1
v_gene: TRBV7-2
j_gene: TRBJ2-5
abundance: NA

CDR3nt: TGTGCCAGCAGTGGCCCCAGCAGTGTCCAGGGCCGTAATCAGCCCCAGCATTTT
CDR3aa: CASSGPSSVQGRNQPQHF
d_gene: NA
v_gene: TRBV6-1
j_gene: TRBJ1-5
abundance: NA

CDR3nt: TGTGCCAGCAGTTTCAGGGGCGGTTTTGGCTACACCTTC
CDR3aa: CASSFRGGFGYTF
d_gene: NA
v_gene: TRBV28
j_gene: TRBJ1-2
abundance: NA

CDR3nt: TGTGCCCTGCCGGGACAGGGGGTGCATGGCGGGAAACTGTTTTTT
CDR3aa: CALPGQGVHGGKLFF
d_gene: TRBD1
v_gene: TRBV19
j_gene: TRBJ1-4
abundance: NA

CDR3nt: TGTGCCTGGAGGACCACCCAGGGGTTTAGTGGCTACACCTTC
CDR3aa: CAWRTTQGFSGYTF
d_gene: NA
v_gene: TRBV30
j_gene: TRBJ1-2
abundance: NA

CDR3nt: TGTGCCAGCAGTTTCCAGGGTTTGAACACTGAAGCTTTCTTT
CDR3aa: CASSFQGLNTEAFF
d_gene: NA
v_gene: TRBV6-5
j_gene: TRBJ1-1
abundance: NA

CDR3nt: TGTGCCAGCAGCCGAATAGGACAGCCCGATCAGCCCCAGCATTTT
CDR3aa: CASSRIGQPDQPQHF
d_gene: NA
v_gene: TRBV27
j_gene: TRBJ1-5
abundance: NA

CDR3nt: TGTGCCATCACCGGGACTAGCTCGAACACCGGGGAGCTGTTTTTT
CDR3aa: CAITGTSSNTGELFF
d_gene: TRBD2
v_gene: TRBV10-3
j_gene: TRBJ2-2
abundance: NA

CDR3nt: TGCGCCAGCAGCTCGGGTGCCAAAAACATTCAGTACTTC
CDR3aa: CASSSGAKNIQYF
d_gene: NA
v_gene: TRBV5-1
j_gene: TRBJ2-4
abundance: NA